These 5 T cell receptor beta chains share one sample of origin, sequenced in a study of T cell responses to AZD1222 COVID-19 vaccine. Assay: immunoSEQ multiplex PCR; the TCRdb copy retains only in-frame clones and omits some. The sample yields approximately 90,000 clones, 90% seen once. The sequences come from peripheral blood, collected on day 0 of AZD1222 vaccination. These receptors all stem from an adult in good health.

The chain carries TRBV6-4 and TRBJ2-1; 9 positions agree with TRBD2. Per the germline V gene, CDR1 is MRHNA and CDR2 is SNTAGT. The CDR3 has 16 amino acids. Trimming cost V 0 bases and J 0 bases; bases outside gene matches: 0. The DNA of the CDR3 is TGTGCCAGCAGTGACTCTAGCGGGAGCTCCTACAATGAGCAGTTCTTC. The encoded protein is CASSDSSGSSYNEQFF.

The J gene is TRBJ2-7, the V gene TRBV5-6; TRBD1 aligns across 7 bases. The CDR3 spans 17 residues. The J segment lost 0 bases and the V segment lost 1 base, leaving 10 bases of the junction unmatched. Germline V gives CDR1 SGHDT, CDR2 YYEEEE. The CDR3 DNA reads TGTGCCAGCAGCTTGCCGGGACAGCATTGGAGCTCCTACGAGCAGTACTTC. Its translation is CASSLPGQHWSSYEQYF.

The chain has TRBV4-2 and TRBJ2-7; 8 bases map to TRBD1. J was trimmed by 4 bases and V by 1 base; bases with no gene match: 6. Germline V CDR1 and CDR2: LGHNA, YNFKEQ. The CDR3 loop spans 15 amino acids. Here the CDR3 DNA reads TGTGCCAGCAGCCAAGCACGCCAGGGGGCATACGAGCAGTACTTC. Its translation is CASSQARQGAYEQYF.

The V call is TRBV29-1, the J call TRBJ1-3, with 8 bases fitting TRBD1. The CDR3 runs 15 residues. Unmatched junction bases numbered 6, after V lost 2 bases and J lost 3 bases. Germline lookup yields CDR1 SQVTM and CDR2 ANQGSEA. This CDR3 is CSVERQGAFGNTIYF. Written as DNA, the CDR3 is TGCAGCGTTGAAAGGCAGGGGGCTTTTGGAAACACCATATATTTT.

V gene TRBV2 combines with J gene TRBJ1-2, with 7 bases matching TRBD1. J lost 8 bases, V lost 6 bases, and 18 bases had no gene match. CDR1 is SNHLY, CDR2 FYNNEI, per germline. This CDR3 has 16 residues. CDR3 bases: TGTGCCAGCAGCGCTACCCTCGACAGGGCGACGGGCGGCTACACCTTC. It codes for CASSATLDRATGGYTF.